The 15 T cell receptor beta chains below come from one sample, sequenced in a study. TCRdb re-called the 5' RACE reads with MiXCR, one entry per CDR3 protein. The table includes approximately 6,000 distinct CDR3 sequences, approximately 70% detected once. The sample comprised memory CD4+ T cells sorted from a lymph node. As for subset: memory CD4+ T cells, CD4+CD45RO+CD25-. These receptors were collected from a female donor with breast cancer.

The sample holds a few counts of this clonotype. This sequence joins TRBV5-1 and TRBJ2-2; a weak D match, TRBD1 (6 bases). Trimming stripped 5 bases from V and 6 bases from J, with 11 bases between. Per the germline V gene, CDR1 is SGHRS and CDR2 is YFSETQ. The CDR3 runs 13 residues. CDR3 in DNA: TGCGCCAGCAGGCCACAGGGATCCGGGGAGCTGTTTTTT. Translation: CASRPQGSGELFF.

Note on this clonotype: This may stem from a read error, because a much larger clone lies one nucleotide away. V usage is TRBV20-1 and J usage is TRBJ2-7; the D is unclear. This CDR3 contains 13 residues. The V gene's germline CDR1 is DFQATT and CDR2 SNEGSKA (reference sequence). The CDR3 loop is CSATTSQSYGQYF. CDR3 DNA sequence: TGCAGTGCCACTACGTCCCAATCCTACGGGCAGTACTTC.

This clonotype was picked up a small number of times. This chain uses TRBV12-5 with TRBJ1-1; D uncertain. Germline V gene data show CDR1 as LGHNT and CDR2 as FRNRAP. V lost 3 bases and J 4 bases, leaving 9 bases between the germline ends. The length of the CDR3 is 13 residues. The CDR3 is CASGLGITTEAFF. Written as DNA, the CDR3 is TGTGCTAGTGGTTTAGGGATAACCACTGAAGCTTTCTTT.

V and J are TRBV6-6 and TRBJ1-5; no clear D gene. The length of the CDR3 is 12 residues. Trimming left V 6 bases short and J 5 bases short, with 8 bases between. The V gene's germline CDR1 is MNHNY and CDR2 SVGAGI (reference sequence). CDR3 DNA sequence: TGTGCCAGCAGAATGAAGTATCAGCCCCAGCATTTT. Translated, it gives CASRMKYQPQHF.

The V call is TRBV5-5, the J call TRBJ1-5, with unresolved D. This CDR3 contains 14 residues. Germline V CDR1 and CDR2: SGHKS, YYEKEE (reference sequence). The V end was cut by 4 bases, the J end by 2 bases, with 10 bases between. This chain's CDR3 is CASSLERGNQPQHF. DNA of the CDR3: TGTGCCAGCAGCCTGGAGAGGGGCAATCAGCCCCAGCATTTT.

Of note for this clonotype: In this CDR3 the conserved last residue, phenylalanine or tryptophan, is missing, so a read error is likely. The chain recombines TRBV18 with TRBJ1-1; 8 bases are shared with TRBD1. The J call is in doubt because the DNA end fits TRBJ2-3 better. CDR1 and CDR2 from the germline V gene are KGHSH and LQKENI. The CDR3 runs 14 residues. The CDR3 DNA reads as TGTGCCAGCTCACCATCAGGGGGCCTAGATACGCAGTATCTT. It encodes CASSPSGGLDTQYL.

The chain links TRBV12-3 or TRBV12-4 to TRBJ1-1; D unclear. The ends were cut back, 0 bases at V and 2 bases at J, with 4 bases in the middle. The CDR3 length is 13 residues. CDR3 region: CASSLARNTEAFF. Here the CDR3 DNA reads TGTGCCAGCAGTTTAGCCAGAAACACTGAAGCTTTCTTT.

In DNA, the CDR3 is TGTGCCAGCAGCCAAGGCGGGATAGTGTACAATGAGCAGTTCTTC. Translated, it gives CASSQGGIVYNEQFF. J is TRBJ2-1 and V is TRBV4-2; tentatively, D is TRBD2 (6 bases). Trimming took 1 base from V and 4 from J, leaving 11 bases between them. CDR1 and CDR2 from the germline V gene are LGHNA and YNFKEQ. CDR3 length equals 15 residues.

The chain combines TRBV12-3 or TRBV12-4 with TRBJ1-5; D is ambiguous. Trimming removed 5 bases at V and 5 bases at J, with 13 bases between. CDR3 size: 14 residues. The CDR3 sequence is CASSPDRSDQPQHF. CDR3 nucleotide sequence: TGTGCCAGCAGTCCGGACCGGAGCGATCAGCCCCAGCATTTT.

The chain couples TRBV5-1 to TRBJ2-5; 9 bases align to TRBD1. Germline CDR1 is SGHRS and CDR2 is YFSETQ. V was clipped by 1 base and J by 9 bases; unmatched bases: 4. There are 13 residues in the CDR3. Here the CDR3 reads CASSLLGDRAQYF. The CDR3 DNA sequence: TGCGCCAGCAGCTTGTTGGGGGACAGGGCCCAGTACTTC. Complete variable domain (other parts from reference TRBV5-1 and TRBJ2-5): KAGVTQTPRYLIKTRGQQVTLSCSPISGHRSVSWYQQTPGQGLQFLFEYFSETQRNKGNFPGRFSGRQFSNSRSEMNVSTLELGDSALYLCASSLLGDRAQYFGPGTRLLVL.

The chain uses TRBV30 and TRBJ2-7; 10 bases are a match to TRBD2. CDR1 and CDR2 from the germline V gene are GTSNPN and SVGIG (reference sequence). The CDR3 is made up of 17 amino acids. The junction had 13 bases not matched to a gene; V was cut back by 4 bases and J by 1 base. In DNA, the CDR3 is TGTGCCTGGACTCTAGCGGGAGCCCCGTCGGCGTCCTACGAGCAGTACTTC. Translating gives CAWTLAGAPSASYEQYF. The variable domain in full, with the rest retrieved from reference TRBV30 and TRBJ2-7, is SQTIHQWPATLVQPVGSPLSLECTVEGTSNPNLYWYRQAAGRGLQLLFYSVGIGQISSEVPQNLSASRPQDRQFILSSKKLLLSDSGFYLCAWTLAGAPSASYEQYFGPGTRLTVT.

This chain joins TRBV20-1 and TRBJ1-2; D is possibly TRBD1 (6 bases). The CDR3 sequence is 14 residues long. Between the trimmed V and J ends, which lost 4 bases and 8 bases, there was a span of 20 bases. Germline V lookup: CDR1 DFQATT, CDR2 SNEGSKA (reference sequence). The DNA for the CDR3 is TGCAGTGCTATAGGGTCATGGGGGCTCGCCGGCTACACCTTC. It yields the protein CSAIGSWGLAGYTF.

This clonotype was picked up one time. The gene calls are TRBV7-2 and TRBJ2-3; 10 bases agree with TRBD2. Trimming took 3 bases from V and 6 from J; bases not matched to a gene: 9. From germline, CDR1 is SGHTA and CDR2 FQGNSA. The CDR3 has 16 amino acids. The CDR3 DNA sequence: TGTGCCAGCAGCTTTCTAAGCGGGGGGGCATCGGATACGCAGTATTTT. This sequence encodes CASSFLSGGASDTQYF.

The sample holds a few counts of this clonotype. This chain uses TRBV5-5 with TRBJ2-3; 9 bases agree with TRBD2. Germline CDR1 reads SGHKS; CDR2 reads YYEKEE (reference sequence). The CDR3 runs to 14 residues. Losses at the gene ends were 6 bases for V and 2 bases for J; bases not matched to a gene: 4. This CDR3 is CASKAGGITDTQYF. CDR3 sequence (DNA): TGTGCCAGCAAAGCGGGGGGTATCACAGATACGCAGTATTTT.

J is TRBJ2-1 and V is TRBV20-1, with a tentative D call TRBD2 (5 bases). The CDR3 spans 15 residues. The germline CDR1 and CDR2 sequences are DFQATT and SNEGSKA (reference sequence). V was pared by 4 bases and J by 0 bases, with 13 bases between. CDR3 bases: TGCAGTGCTACGCGGATGGCGGGCTCCTACAATGAGCAGTTCTTC. It translates to CSATRMAGSYNEQFF.